These 15 T cell receptor beta chains share one sample of origin, sequenced in a study of identical twins. Via MiXCR, TCRdb re-called the 5' RACE reads, giving one row per CDR3 protein. The data contain 1.5 million to 2 million distinct CDR3 sequences, under 35% of them singletons. The source material was cord blood. The receptor set was obtained from a newborn girl in good health.

The rearrangement joins TRBV12-3 or TRBV12-4 to TRBJ1-1; 7 nucleotides line up with TRBD1. With 6 bases clipped from V and 4 bases from J, the junction kept 8 bases outside the gene matches. This CDR3 is built from 14 residues. The CDR3 spells CASRYRQGRTEAFF. As DNA, the CDR3 is TGTGCCAGCAGATACCGACAGGGACGCACTGAAGCTTTCTTT.

J is TRBJ1-5 and V is TRBV28, with D perhaps matching TRBD1 (5 bases). The germline gives CDR1 MDHEN, CDR2 SYDVKM. The V and J ends lost 5 bases and 0 bases respectively, with 17 bases between them. The length of the CDR3 is 17 residues. The CDR3: CASSRVGARHSNQPQHF. The CDR3 DNA follows: TGTGCCAGCAGTCGCGTCGGGGCGAGACATAGCAATCAGCCCCAGCATTTT.

The chain carries TRBV4-1 and TRBJ1-1, with D perhaps matching TRBD1 (5 bases). The V gene's germline CDR1 is MGHRA and CDR2 YSYEKL. Trimming removed 0 bases at V and 5 bases at J, with 13 bases between. The CDR3 runs to 15 residues. CDR3 loop: CASSQDAGKRTEAFF. In nucleotides, the CDR3 is TGCGCCAGCAGCCAAGACGCAGGGAAGAGGACTGAAGCTTTCTTT.

The chain uses TRBV27 and TRBJ2-7, with TRBD2 matching 13 bases. There are 15 residues in the CDR3. Germline V lookup: CDR1 MNHEY, CDR2 SMNVEV (reference sequence). V lost 3 bases to trimming and J lost 5 bases; unmatched junction nucleotides: 4. Here the CDR3 DNA reads TGTGCCAGCAGTTTGGAGGGACTAGCGGGACACGAGCAGTACTTC. It encodes CASSLEGLAGHEQYF.

The table lists this clonotype with a count of one. V is TRBV12-5 and J is TRBJ2-1, with D perhaps TRBD1 (6 bases). From germline, CDR1 is LGHNT and CDR2 FRNRAP. The V end was cut by 4 bases, the J end by 0 bases, with 19 bases between. The CDR3 sequence is 18 residues long. The CDR3 DNA reads TGTGCTAGTGGTTCAAAGATCGCACAGGGTAACTCCTACAATGAGCAGTTCTTC. Amino acids: CASGSKIAQGNSYNEQFF.

This clonotype was seen a handful of times. The chain has TRBV29-1 and TRBJ1-2; D perhaps matches TRBD1 (6 bases). Trimming took 7 bases from V and 0 from J, leaving 9 bases between them. The CDR3 totals 12 residues. In germline, CDR1 is SQVTM, CDR2 ANQGSEA. DNA for the CDR3: TGCAGCGGAGCAGGGGCTAACTATGGCTACACCTTC. Translated: CSGAGANYGYTF.

The chain couples TRBV28 to TRBJ1-2; no definite D call. V lost 3 bases to trimming and J lost 8 bases, with 22 bases between them. This CDR3 comprises 16 residues. In germline, CDR1 is MDHEN, CDR2 SYDVKM. CDR3 sequence reads: CASSFGGLRRGDGYTF. CDR3 DNA: TGTGCCAGCAGTTTCGGAGGCCTAAGACGGGGTGACGGCTACACCTTC.

This clonotype turned up a few times. Just one base apart from a much larger clone, this may be a read error. The chain employs TRBV5-1 and TRBJ2-7; D unclear. V lost 5 bases to trimming and J lost 7 bases, with 19 bases between them. Per the germline V gene, CDR1 is SGHRS and CDR2 is YFSETQ. The length of the CDR3 is 14 residues. CDR3 protein: CASSPRNRWNEQYF. Here the CDR3 DNA reads TGCGCCAGCAGTCCTAGGAACCGCTGGAATGAGCAGTACTTC.

This clonotype was seen more than once but under ten times. This rearrangement joins TRBV9 to TRBJ2-3; D remains unclear. CDR1 is SGDLS and CDR2 is YYNGEE in the germline V gene. Trimming took off 0 bases at V and 0 bases at J, with 8 bases between the two ends. The CDR3 is made up of 15 amino acids. The CDR3 DNA reads as TGTGCCAGCAGCGTAGTCGTCACTAGCACAGATACGCAGTATTTT. Its protein product is CASSVVVTSTDTQYF.

The CDR3 bases are TGCAGGCTGGCAGATAAGAACACTGAAGCTTTCTTT. Its translation: CRLADKNTEAFF. The genes are TRBV20-1 and TRBJ1-1, with no clear D. In germline, CDR1 is DFQATT, CDR2 SNEGSKA (reference sequence). This CDR3 has 12 residues.

This clonotype appeared a few times. The chain is built from TRBV25-1 and TRBJ2-1; D is ambiguous. Trimming pared 6 bases from V and 10 bases from J, leaving 13 bases between. The CDR3 sequence is 12 residues long. Germline V gene lookup returns CDR1 MGHDK and CDR2 SYGVNS. DNA of the CDR3: TGTGCCAGCAGCGACCCTTTGCGGGAGCAGTTCTTC. Translated, it gives CASSDPLREQFF.

The CDR3 region has the DNA TGCGCCAGCAGCCCCCACCAGAAAAGGGAAAAACTGTTTTTT. Translated, it gives CASSPHQKREKLFF. The gene calls are TRBV4-1 and TRBJ1-4; D is ambiguous. The CDR3 loop spans 14 amino acids. V was shortened by 4 bases and J by 8 bases, with 14 bases between the two germline ends. CDR1 and CDR2 from the germline V gene are MGHRA and YSYEKL.

A few counts support this clonotype. This chain uses TRBV7-9 with TRBJ2-4; 7 bases line up with TRBD1. Germline trimming cut 5 bases from V and 6 bases from J; bases unmatched to any gene: 4. This CDR3 is built from 13 residues. CDR1 and CDR2 from the germline V gene are SEHNR and FQNEAQ (reference sequence). The CDR3: CASSAQGSNIQYF. CDR3 in DNA: TGTGCCAGCAGCGCACAGGGGTCAAACATTCAGTACTTC.

This clonotype was seen once. The chain links TRBV6-6 to TRBJ1-1; 7 nucleotides align to TRBD1. The V and J ends lost 2 bases and 7 bases, in that order; junction bases with no gene match: 4. Per germline, CDR1 MNHNY and CDR2 SVGAGI (reference sequence). The CDR3 has 13 residues. CDR3 nucleotide sequence: TGTGCCAGCAGTTACAAGACAGGGAGTGAAGCTTTCTTT. This gives the protein CASSYKTGSEAFF.

This clonotype was found a few times. V gene TRBV5-6 combines with J gene TRBJ2-1; a weak D match, TRBD2 (5 bases). This CDR3 contains 18 residues. V shed 2 bases and J shed 0 bases, with 18 bases lying between them. CDR1 is SGHDT and CDR2 is YYEEEE in the germline V gene. CDR3 residues: CASSLGGSARSSYNEQFF. CDR3 nucleotides: TGTGCCAGCAGCTTAGGCGGTAGCGCCAGGAGCTCCTACAATGAGCAGTTCTTC. Variable domain in full (rest from reference TRBV5-6 and TRBJ2-1): DAGVTQSPTHLIKTRGQQVTLRCSPKSGHDTVSWYQQALGQGPQFIFQYYEEEERQRGNFPDRFSGHQFPNYSSELNVNALLLGDSALYLCASSLGGSARSSYNEQFFGPGTRLTVL.